This is a list of T cell receptor beta chains from one sample in a study of CD8+ T cells in alopecia areata. TCRdb's copy holds only in-frame clones and misses some; the assay was immunoSEQ multiplex PCR. The sample comprises about 250,000 clones, 45% to 70% of which are singletons, and 0.9% to 0.95% rests with the top ten. The material was CD4+ T cells sorted from blood, obtained around week 54, from a patient treated with tofacitinib. All receptors come from a human donor with alopecia areata. Each CDR3 is given with its conserved first and last residue. A D gene is named only where the DNA matches it firmly. Clone size is stated in some rows and not others, as once, few, many or a class when expanded.

D gene	V gene	clone size	J gene	CDR3 protein	CDR3 DNA
.	TRBV10-3	.	TRBJ2-7	CAISEKRKTHEQYF	TGTGCCATCAGTGAGAAAAGGAAGACACACGAGCAGTACTTC
.	TRBV29-1	.	TRBJ1-4	CSVGGGNGEKLFF	TGCAGCGTTGGAGGGGGAAATGGTGAAAAACTGTTTTTT
.	TRBV30	.	TRBJ2-3	CAWSADRTDTQYF	TGTGCCTGGAGCGCAGATCGCACAGATACGCAGTATTTT
.	TRBV6-5	.	TRBJ1-2	CASSYLGSGYTF	TGTGCCAGCAGTTACTTGGGGAGCGGCTACACCTTC
TRBD1	TRBV6-5	few	TRBJ2-7	CASSYLTGRDEQYF	TGTGCCAGCAGTTACTTGACAGGGCGCGACGAGCAGTACTTC
.	TRBV29-1	.	TRBJ2-5	CSVEGTLYQETQYF	TGCAGCGTTGAAGGGACCCTGTACCAAGAGACCCAGTACTTC
TRBD1	TRBV7-8	.	TRBJ2-1	CASSLAGTAPNYNEQFF	TGTGCCAGCAGCTTAGCCGGGACAGCACCTAATTACAATGAGCAGTTCTTC
TRBD1	TRBV2	.	TRBJ2-1	CASSSPPGTGDNEQFF	TGTGCCAGCAGTTCCCCTCCCGGGACAGGGGACAATGAGCAGTTCTTC
TRBD1	TRBV4-1	few	TRBJ1-2	CASSQTGGYGYTF	TGCGCCAGCAGCCAGACAGGGGGCTATGGCTACACCTTC
.	TRBV30	.	TRBJ1-5	CAWSTWGFGLANQPQHF	TGTGCCTGGAGTACGTGGGGGTTCGGACTAGCCAATCAGCCCCAGCATTTT
.	TRBV28	.	TRBJ2-7	CASTLGGGSSYEQYF	TGTGCCAGCACCCTAGGGGGAGGTAGTTCCTACGAGCAGTACTTC
TRBD2	TRBV5-1	few	TRBJ2-2	CASSLRSSGGNTGELFF	TGCGCCAGCAGCTTGAGGTCTAGCGGGGGTAACACCGGGGAGCTGTTTTTT
TRBD2	TRBV29-1	.	TRBJ2-5	CSISPIGGGVETQYF	TGCAGCATATCTCCCATTGGCGGGGGAGTGGAGACCCAGTACTTC
.	TRBV6-5	.	TRBJ1-1	CASRSNTEAFF	TGTGCCAGCAGATCGAACACTGAAGCTTTCTTT
.	TRBV19	.	TRBJ1-2	CASSMDGGYGYTF	TGTGCCAGTAGTATGGATGGTGGCTATGGCTACACCTTC
.	TRBV30	few	TRBJ1-3	CAWSVRRRRSGNTIYF	TGTGCCTGGAGTGTACGAAGACGCCGCTCTGGAAACACCATATATTTT
.	TRBV11-2	.	TRBJ2-3	CASSQRGDTQYF	TGTGCCAGCAGCCAGAGGGGAGATACGCAGTATTTT
.	TRBV15	.	TRBJ2-5	CATSSGPGTQYF	TGTGCCACCAGCAGCGGACCAGGGACCCAGTACTTC
.	TRBV2	few	TRBJ2-1	CASGENNEQFF	TGTGCCAGCGGGGAGAACAATGAGCAGTTCTTC
.	TRBV29-1	few	TRBJ2-7	CSVVRFGPFEQYF	TGCAGCGTTGTTCGTTTTGGTCCCTTTGAGCAGTACTTC